This T cell receptor beta chain is drawn from a study of low-dose radiotherapy and immunotherapy resistance in tumors. Regarding time point: after trial treatment. Treatment in this sample: LDRT plus nivolumab, ipilimumab, low-dose cyclophosphamide and aspirin (RACIN trial). Enrollment required an advanced solid tumor negative for tumor-infiltrating lymphocytes. Gene-specific TRAV and TRBV primers were used for first-strand cDNA, covering alpha and beta chains. For amplifying TCRs, the PCR ran for 15 to 20 cycles with Phusion, which was used together with a constant-region primer and the adapter on the V primers. TCRdb ran MiXCR on the reads and lists one entry per CDR3 protein. Here the sample spans about 58,000 distinct CDR3 sequences, approximately 22% being singletons. The table lists this clonotype with many counts. The sequences come from PBMCs, collected after low-dose radiotherapy plus immunotherapy. This TCR came from a male donor with prostate cancer.

This CDR3 is CASSQDRGMGTEAFF. The CDR3 DNA sequence: TGTGCCAGCAGCCAGGACAGGGGAATGGGCACTGAAGCTTTCTTT. This chain joins TRBV5-3 and TRBJ1-1; 9 bases map to TRBD1. TRBV5-3 falls under the ORF class, with uncertain function. The CDR3 length is 15 residues. The V segment lost 8 bases and the J segment 4 bases; nucleotides outside the gene matches: 12.